This T cell receptor beta chain originates from a study of blood T cells in healthy people across ages. In this sample, this clonotype turned up a few times. The CDR3 contains 16 residues. The germline CDR1 and CDR2 sequences are DFQATT and SNEGSKA (reference sequence). V lost 0 bases and J lost 5; bases outside the gene matches: 7. It was with a sample-barcoded 5' primer and a J-beta primer mix that a second PCR of roughly 6 to 12 cycles was run. Per sample, CDR3-containing paired-end reads numbered at least 3 million. TCRdb recomputed calls from the 5' RACE reads with MiXCR, one row per CDR3 protein. The sample lists around 750,000 distinct CDR3 sequences, about 53% occurring once.

This sequence joins TRBV20-1 and TRBJ1-4, with TRBD1 identical over 9 bases. Sequencing was performed on blood. The sequence came from a man older than 75 in good health. CDR3 amino acids: CSARETTGGTNEKLFF. The CDR3 DNA reads as TGCAGTGCTAGAGAAACAACAGGGGGCACCAATGAAAAACTGTTTTTT.